This is a list of T cell receptor beta chains from one sample in a study of sequential checkpoint blockade in melanoma. Sequenced by immunoSEQ multiplex PCR; TCRdb stores in-frame clones only, minus some. The sample records around 15,000 clones, 77% being singletons. Sample: CD8+ T cells sorted from blood (inferred from file names), taken from a patient given nivolumab and ipilimumab in sequence. The receptors originated from a human donor with melanoma. CDR3s include the opening cysteine and the closing phenylalanine or tryptophan. The D gene is left open where the match is weak. The size of a clone is reported for some rows only, either as once, few or many, or as a class for expanded clones.

abundance | j_gene | len | d_gene | v_gene | CDR3nt | CDR3aa
- | TRBJ2-2 | 15 | TRBD2 | TRBV30 | TGTGCCTGGAGTCTTAAGCTAGCGGACACCGGGGAGCTGTTTTTT | CAWSLKLADTGELFF
- | TRBJ2-1 | 11 | - | TRBV20-1 | TGCAGTGCTAACATTCTTAATGAGCAGTTCTTC | CSANILNEQFF
- | TRBJ2-7 | 13 | - | TRBV6-5 | TGTGCCAGCACCCCAGGGGGGTACTACGAGCAGTACTTC | CASTPGGYYEQYF
- | TRBJ2-3 | 15 | TRBD2 | TRBV6-4 | TGTGCCAGCAGTGACTCGACGGGAGGGCCAGATACGCAGTATTTT | CASSDSTGGPDTQYF
few | TRBJ1-5 | 13 | - | TRBV6-1 | TGTGCCAGCAGTGAAGGATTCGGTCAGCCCCAGCATTTT | CASSEGFGQPQHF
- | TRBJ2-1 | 13 | TRBD1 | TRBV12-5 | TGTGCTAGTGATCAGACAGGGGCCAATGAGCAGTTCTTC | CASDQTGANEQFF
once | TRBJ2-1 | 15 | TRBD2 | TRBV19 | TGTGCCAGTAGTATGTTAGCGGGAGTCATTGATGAGCAGTTCTTC | CASSMLAGVIDEQFF
- | TRBJ1-2 | 14 | - | TRBV6-1 | TGTGCCAGCAGTGAAGGGGGGGGCGCCTATGGCTACACCTTC | CASSEGGGAYGYTF
- | TRBJ1-1 | 14 | TRBD1 | TRBV2 | TGTGCCAGCAGTGTGGGGACAGGGGGCACTGAAGCTTTCTTT | CASSVGTGGTEAFF
- | TRBJ2-7 | 14 | - | TRBV7-9 | TGTGCCAGCAGCTTTCCTGGCAGCGTCTACGAGCAGTACTTC | CASSFPGSVYEQYF
- | TRBJ2-7 | 16 | - | TRBV14 | TGTGCCAGCAGCCAAGTCACGAGGAGCAGATTCTACGAGCAGTACTTC | CASSQVTRSRFYEQYF
- | TRBJ1-5 | 14 | - | TRBV6-5 | TGTGCCAGCAGTTACGGGGAGGGTTACCAGCCCCAGCATTTT | CASSYGEGYQPQHF
- | TRBJ2-7 | 13 | TRBD1 | TRBV27 | TGTGCCACCAAGGACAGGGAAGAAAACGAGCAGTACTTC | CATKDREENEQYF
- | TRBJ2-3 | 13 | TRBD2 | TRBV4-1 | TGCGCCACCAGACTAGCTAGCACAGATACGCAGTATTTT | CATRLASTDTQYF
- | TRBJ2-1 | 17 | TRBD1 | TRBV19 | TGTGCCAGTAGTCACGAGCCCGGGACAGTGACCTACAATGAGCAGTTCTTC | CASSHEPGTVTYNEQFF
once | TRBJ2-3 | 16 | TRBD2 | TRBV7-8 | TGTGCCAGCAGCTTGTCGACTAGCGGGGGGTTGGATACGCAGTATTTT | CASSLSTSGGLDTQYF
- | TRBJ2-7 | 13 | - | TRBV7-8 | TGTGCCAGCAGCTTAGAACTCCGTTACGAGCAGTACTTC | CASSLELRYEQYF
- | TRBJ1-1 | 14 | TRBD1 | TRBV7-9 | TGTGCCAGCAGCTTGGGCAGGGGGGACATTGAAGCTTTCTTT | CASSLGRGDIEAFF
- | TRBJ2-3 | 13 | - | TRBV4-1 | TGCGCCAGCAGCCAAATAGGAGAGGGTACGCAGTATTTT | CASSQIGEGTQYF
- | TRBJ2-4 | 17 | - | TRBV27 | TGTGCCAGCAGTTGTGATTTGGAGTGGAGGGGGCGAAACATTCAGTACTTC | CASSCDLEWRGRNIQYF
- | TRBJ2-1 | 15 | - | TRBV7-8 | TGTGCCAGCAGCTTAATCAGTTCACCCTACAATGAGCAGTTCTTC | CASSLISSPYNEQFF
once | TRBJ1-3 | 14 | - | TRBV6-5 | TGTGCCAGCAGTTACCGAGACTCTGGAAACACCATATATTTT | CASSYRDSGNTIYF
- | TRBJ1-2 | 12 | - | TRBV9 | TGTGCCAGCAGCCCGGACTACTATGGCTACACCTTC | CASSPDYYGYTF
- | TRBJ1-6 | 13 | TRBD1 | TRBV27 | TGTGCCAGCAGTTTCGGGACAGCCGGAATCCTCCACTTT | CASSFGTAGILHF
few | TRBJ1-2 | 13 | TRBD1 | TRBV7-9 | TGTGCCAGCAGCCCCAGGACAGGGAATGGCTACACCTTC | CASSPRTGNGYTF
- | TRBJ2-5 | 15 | TRBD1 | TRBV27 | TGTGCCAGCAGTTCGTTGGGACAGCTAGAAGAGACCCAGTACTTC | CASSSLGQLEETQYF
- | TRBJ2-2 | 16 | TRBD2 | TRBV28 | TGTGCCAGCAGACCTGAACTAGCGGGGGCAACCGGGGAGCTGTTTTTT | CASRPELAGATGELFF
- | TRBJ2-5 | 14 | TRBD1 | TRBV14 | TGTGCCAGCAGCCCGACAGGGTCGGGAGAGACCCAGTACTTC | CASSPTGSGETQYF
- | TRBJ2-7 | 15 | TRBD1 | TRBV6-1 | TGTGCCAGCAGTGAAGAGACAGGGGGGGCCTACGAGCAGTACTTC | CASSEETGGAYEQYF
- | TRBJ2-7 | 15 | TRBD2 | TRBV7-9 | TGTGCCAGCAGCTTATTGTGGGAGGGTTCCTACGAGCAGTACTTC | CASSLLWEGSYEQYF
- | TRBJ1-1 | 14 | - | TRBV27 | TGTGCCAGCAGTTTGGGCACCATGAACACTGAAGCTTTCTTT | CASSLGTMNTEAFF
- | TRBJ1-5 | 14 | - | TRBV7-9 | TGTGCCAGCAGCTTATCGACAGGTAGTCAGCCCCAGCATTTT | CASSLSTGSQPQHF
- | TRBJ2-7 | 13 | - | TRBV7-6 | TGTGCCAGCAGCCCGGGGGTAGGCTACGAGCAGTACTTC | CASSPGVGYEQYF
few | TRBJ1-6 | 17 | TRBD1 | TRBV11-3 | TGTGCCAGCAGCTTCCACGATAGACAGGGGGCAGGTTCACCCCTCCACTTT | CASSFHDRQGAGSPLHF
- | TRBJ1-1 | 15 | - | TRBV7-6 | TGTGCCAGCAGCTTAGAGCAGGGGTCTTACACTGAAGCTTTCTTT | CASSLEQGSYTEAFF
- | TRBJ2-7 | 14 | TRBD1 | TRBV5-4 | TGTGCCAGCAGCTTAGAGACAGGGGGCTACGAGCAGTACTTC | CASSLETGGYEQYF
- | TRBJ2-5 | 14 | TRBD1 | TRBV2 | TGTGCCAGCAGGGGGGACAGGTCCTCAGAGACCCAGTACTTC | CASRGDRSSETQYF
- | TRBJ2-2 | 16 | TRBD1 | TRBV6-4 | TGTGCCAGCAGTGAAGGGGGACAGCGTTCAACCGGGGAGCTGTTTTTT | CASSEGGQRSTGELFF
- | TRBJ2-3 | 16 | TRBD1 | TRBV6-4 | TGTGCCAGCAGCGCAACTCCGGGACAGCCACCGGATACGCAGTATTTT | CASSATPGQPPDTQYF
- | TRBJ2-1 | 20 | TRBD2 | TRBV11-2 | TGTGCCAGCAGCTTAGATGATGCTTTCAGCGGGGAGGACTCCTACAATGAGCAGTTCTTC | CASSLDDAFSGEDSYNEQFF
- | TRBJ2-7 | 15 | TRBD1 | TRBV7-2 | TGTGCCAGCAGCTTAGTGCAGGGGGCGGGAAACGAGCAGTACTTC | CASSLVQGAGNEQYF
- | TRBJ2-7 | 14 | - | TRBV30 | TGTGCCTGGAGTGTCGGTCAGGGCCCCAGCGAGCAGTACTTC | CAWSVGQGPSEQYF
- | TRBJ2-3 | 15 | TRBD2 | TRBV4-1 | TGCGCCAGCGCAGCGGGGGTCGCTAGCACAGATACGCAGTATTTT | CASAAGVASTDTQYF
- | TRBJ1-3 | 14 | - | TRBV9 | TGTGCCAGCAGCTCGCGGGATGATGAATACACCATATATTTT | CASSSRDDEYTIYF
few | TRBJ1-5 | 15 | - | TRBV5-3 | TGTGCCAGCAGCTTGGCCGGGGGTAGCAATCAGCCCCAGCATTTT | CASSLAGGSNQPQHF